This T cell receptor beta chain was captured in a study of T-cell memory formation after mild COVID-19. Broader study findings: Of the contracting clones, CD4+ ones lay mainly in CM and EM, and CD8+ ones in EMRA.

Germline V CDR1 and CDR2: SNHLY, FYNNEI. The CDR3 runs 15 residues. V lost 7 bases and J 1 base, leaving 14 bases between the germline ends. TCRdb processed the 5' RACE reads anew with MiXCR; each CDR3 protein has one entry. Of 300,000 to 400,000 distinct CDR3 sequences listed, roughly an eighth are singletons. In the case of this clonotype: Its antigen remains unknown.

This TCR derives from a man aged 18 to 30 who had mild COVID-19 (a few samples of this study predate the infection). Cell type and time point are not known. The genes are TRBV2 and TRBJ1-5; maybe TRBD1 (5 bases). Specimen: PBMCs or a T cell subset sorted from them (not recorded which). The CDR3 region is CASTEQGASNQPQHF. DNA for the CDR3: TGTGCCAGCACCGAGCAGGGTGCCAGCAATCAGCCCCAGCATTTT.